The 3 T cell receptor beta chains below were found in one sample sequenced in a study of tumor-infiltrating lymphocytes in oesophageal squamous cell carcinoma. Each CDR3 protein gets one entry after TCRdb re-called the PCR reads with MiXCR. The sample consists of about 16,000 distinct CDR3 sequences, 40% to 45% of them appearing once. The specimen was blood. The source is a female donor with esophageal squamous cell carcinoma.

Ten or more counts support this clonotype. V is TRBV25-1 and J is TRBJ2-4, with D perhaps TRBD2 (5 bases). Germline lookup yields CDR1 MGHDK and CDR2 SYGVNS. The CDR3 covers 11 residues. V lost 6 bases, J lost 13 bases, and 13 bases lay in between. The CDR3 spells CASSLGRGQYF. CDR3 nucleotide sequence: TGTGCCAGCAGCCTAGGCCGCGGGCAGTACTTC.

CDR3 loop: CASSLGGRTGEKLFF. In DNA, the CDR3 is TGTGCCAGCAGCTTAGGGGGACGGACGGGTGAAAAACTGTTTTTT. This chain uses TRBV7-9 with TRBJ1-4, with D tentatively TRBD1 (5 bases). This CDR3 comprises 15 residues. Germline V lookup: CDR1 SEHNR, CDR2 FQNEAQ (reference sequence). Trimming shortened V by 1 base and J by 7 bases, and 13 bases separated the two germline ends.

There are many counts of this clonotype. This sequence joins TRBV27 and TRBJ1-2, with TRBD1 as a possible D gene (5 bases). V lost 2 bases and J 5 bases, leaving 12 bases between the germline ends. This CDR3 has 14 amino acids. Germline CDR1 MNHEY, CDR2 SMNVEV (reference sequence). This chain's CDR3 is CASSLGGGMYGYTF. The CDR3 DNA reads TGTGCCAGCAGTTTAGGGGGTGGGATGTATGGCTACACCTTC.